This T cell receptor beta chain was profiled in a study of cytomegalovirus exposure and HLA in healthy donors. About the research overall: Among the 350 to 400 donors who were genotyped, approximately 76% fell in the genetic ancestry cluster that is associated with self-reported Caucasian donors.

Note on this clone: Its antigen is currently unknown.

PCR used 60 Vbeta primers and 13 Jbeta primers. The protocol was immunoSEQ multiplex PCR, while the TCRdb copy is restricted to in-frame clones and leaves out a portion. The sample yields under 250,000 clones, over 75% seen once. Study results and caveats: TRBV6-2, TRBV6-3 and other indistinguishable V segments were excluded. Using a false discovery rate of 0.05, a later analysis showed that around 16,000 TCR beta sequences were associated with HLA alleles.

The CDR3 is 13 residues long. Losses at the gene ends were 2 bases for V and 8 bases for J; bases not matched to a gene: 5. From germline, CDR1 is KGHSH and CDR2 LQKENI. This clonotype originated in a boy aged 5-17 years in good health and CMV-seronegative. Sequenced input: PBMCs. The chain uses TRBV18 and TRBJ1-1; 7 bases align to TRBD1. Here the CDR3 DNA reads TGTGCCAGCTCACCAGGCTACAGGGGAGAAGCTTTCTTT. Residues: CASSPGYRGEAFF. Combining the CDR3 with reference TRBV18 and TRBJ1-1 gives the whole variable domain NAGVMQNPRHLVRRRGQEARLRCSPMKGHSHVYWYRQLPEEGLKFMVYLQKENIIDESGMPKERFSAEFPKEGPSILRIQQVVRGDSAAYFCASSPGYRGEAFFGQGTRLTVV.